These 5 T cell receptor beta chains originate from one sample sequenced in a study of T cells in Graves' hyperthyroidism and ophthalmopathy. From RNA transcripts, TCR beta CDR3 regions were amplified. During a first-round RT-PCR of the TCR CDR3, the HTBI primer set was used. TCRdb ran MiXCR on the multiplex PCR reads and lists one entry per CDR3 protein. The data hold about 200,000 distinct CDR3 sequences, with around 17% observed a single time. Sequencing input: blood. These receptors all stem from a woman aged 45-65 years with Graves' hyperthyroidism.

This clonotype was observed many times. V gene TRBV6-1 combines with J gene TRBJ1-5, with D possibly matching TRBD1 (5 bases). The CDR3 has 15 amino acids. V was trimmed by 5 bases and J by 0 bases, leaving 11 bases between them. The V gene's germline CDR1 is MNHNS and CDR2 SASEGT. The CDR3, as DNA: TGTGCCAGCAGTAGGGACCGAAGTAGCAATCAGCCCCAGCATTTT. Amino acid sequence: CASSRDRSSNQPQHF.

This clonotype has just a few counts. This chain's CDR3 is CSGGLAGVYEQFF. The DNA of the CDR3 is TGCAGTGGGGGACTAGCGGGAGTTTATGAGCAGTTCTTC. The rearrangement uses TRBV20-1 and TRBJ2-1; 14 bases line up with TRBD2. V lost 7 bases and J lost 8; bases outside the gene matches: 4. The germline gives CDR1 DFQATT, CDR2 SNEGSKA (reference sequence). This CDR3 region has 13 residues.

This clonotype occurred many times. The chain employs TRBV9 and TRBJ2-7; the match to TRBD2 covers 8 bases. V lost 0 bases, J lost 3 bases, and 11 bases stayed unmatched. Germline-derived CDR1 and CDR2 are SGDLS and YYNGEE. The CDR3 extends over 17 amino acids. The CDR3 DNA reads TGTGCCAGCAGCGTAGGGAGTAGCGGGAACTCTCTCTACGAGCAGTACTTC. This translates into CASSVGSSGNSLYEQYF.

This clonotype occurred many times. This rearrangement joins TRBV28 to TRBJ2-5; TRBD2 aligns across 11 bases. The CDR3 is made up of 14 amino acids. Germline V CDR1 and CDR2: MDHEN, SYDVKM. The V gene end was trimmed by 5 bases and the J gene end by 3 bases; junction bases not matched to a gene: 2. The chain's CDR3 is CASSGTSGEETQYF. DNA for the CDR3: TGTGCCAGCAGTGGGACTAGCGGAGAAGAGACCCAGTACTTC. Variable domain in full (rest from reference TRBV28 and TRBJ2-5): DVKVTQSSRYLVKRTGEKVFLECVQDMDHENMFWYRQDPGLGLRLIYFSYDVKMKEKGDIPEGYSVSREKKERFSLILESASTNQTSMYLCASSGTSGEETQYFGPGTRLLVL.

A few counts support this clonotype. The genes are TRBV7-3 and TRBJ2-1; 7 nucleotides agree with TRBD2. The length of the CDR3 is 16 residues. V was pared by 3 bases and J by 0 bases, with 5 bases of the junction left unmatched. Germline CDR1 is SGHTA and CDR2 is FQGTGA. CDR3 in DNA: TGTGCCAGCAGCTTCCGAGGCGGGAGCTCCTACAATGAGCAGTTCTTC. Translation gives CASSFRGGSSYNEQFF.